Sequencing of this T cell receptor (beta chain) was carried out in a study of beta chain features in type 1 diabetes. This clone turned up a few times. CDR1 is MNHEY, CDR2 SMNVEV, per germline (reference sequence). V lost 3 bases to trimming and J lost 12 bases, with 17 bases between them. The CDR3 sequence is 13 residues long. The investigators reverse transcribed all of the isolated RNA, so they sequenced expressed TCRB transcripts. Only in-frame clones appear in the TCRdb table, and some are missing; sequencing was by immunoSEQ multiplex PCR. The data hold 150,000 or so clones, with under 60% observed a single time.

The TCR comes from a man aged 18-30 years in good health. The V call is TRBV27, the J call TRBJ1-1; perhaps TRBD1 as D (5 bases). Sequences were obtained from Tregs from blood. Written as DNA, the CDR3 is TGTGCCAGCAGTTTGAGCCAGGGACTAGAAACTTTCTTT. Protein: CASSLSQGLETFF.